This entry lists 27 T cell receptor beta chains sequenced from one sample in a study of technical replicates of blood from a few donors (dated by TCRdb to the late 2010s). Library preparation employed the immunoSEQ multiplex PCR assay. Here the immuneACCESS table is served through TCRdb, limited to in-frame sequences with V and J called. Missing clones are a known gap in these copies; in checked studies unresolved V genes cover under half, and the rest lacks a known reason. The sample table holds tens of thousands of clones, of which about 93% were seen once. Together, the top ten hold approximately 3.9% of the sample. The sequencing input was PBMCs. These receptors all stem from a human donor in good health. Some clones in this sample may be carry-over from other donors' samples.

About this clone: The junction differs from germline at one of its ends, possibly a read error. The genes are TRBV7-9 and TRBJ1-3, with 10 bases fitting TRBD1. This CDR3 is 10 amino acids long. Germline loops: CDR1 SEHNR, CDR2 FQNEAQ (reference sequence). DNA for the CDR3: TGTGCCAGCAGCTTCGGGACAGGGGTATTT. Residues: CASSFGTGVF.

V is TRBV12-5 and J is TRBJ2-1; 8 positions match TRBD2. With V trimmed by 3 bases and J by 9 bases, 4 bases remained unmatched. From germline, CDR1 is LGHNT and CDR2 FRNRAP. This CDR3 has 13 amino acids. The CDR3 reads CASGLAGDGEQFF. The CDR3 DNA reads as TGTGCTAGTGGTTTAGCGGGAGATGGTGAGCAGTTCTTC.

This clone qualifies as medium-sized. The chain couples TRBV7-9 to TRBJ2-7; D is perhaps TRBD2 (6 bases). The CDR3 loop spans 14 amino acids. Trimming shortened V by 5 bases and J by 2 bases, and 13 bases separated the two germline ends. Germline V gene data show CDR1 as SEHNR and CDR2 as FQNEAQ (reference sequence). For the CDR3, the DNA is TGTGCCAGCAGCCCCCCGGGGGAGCCCTACGAGCAGTACTTC. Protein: CASSPPGEPYEQYF.

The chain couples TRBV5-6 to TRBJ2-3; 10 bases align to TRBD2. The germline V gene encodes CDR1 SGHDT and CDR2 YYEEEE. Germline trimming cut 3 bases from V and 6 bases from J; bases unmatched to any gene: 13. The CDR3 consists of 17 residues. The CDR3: CASSSPVPSGSRDTQYF. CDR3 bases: TGTGCCAGCAGCTCCCCCGTCCCTAGCGGGAGTAGGGATACGCAGTATTTT. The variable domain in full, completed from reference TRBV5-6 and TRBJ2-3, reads DAGVTQSPTHLIKTRGQQVTLRCSPKSGHDTVSWYQQALGQGPQFIFQYYEEEERQRGNFPDRFSGHQFPNYSSELNVNALLLGDSALYLCASSSPVPSGSRDTQYFGPGTRLTVL.

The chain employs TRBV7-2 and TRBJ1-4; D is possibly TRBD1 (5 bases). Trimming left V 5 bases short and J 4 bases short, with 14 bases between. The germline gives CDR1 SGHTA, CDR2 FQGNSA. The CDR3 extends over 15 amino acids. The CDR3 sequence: CASSVGGAINEKLFF. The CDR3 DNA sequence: TGTGCCAGCAGCGTTGGTGGGGCGATTAATGAAAAACTGTTTTTT.

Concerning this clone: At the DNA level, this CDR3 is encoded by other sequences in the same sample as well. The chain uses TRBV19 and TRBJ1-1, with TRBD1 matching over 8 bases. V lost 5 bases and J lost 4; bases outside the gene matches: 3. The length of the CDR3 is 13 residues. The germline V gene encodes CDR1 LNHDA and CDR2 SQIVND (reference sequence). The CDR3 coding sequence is TGTGCCAGTAGTCCCCAGGGGGCCACTGAAGCTTTCTTT. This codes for CASSPQGATEAFF.

DNA for the CDR3: TGTGCCAGCAGTTCCGGGACAATGAACACTGAAGCTTTCTTT. Amino acid sequence: CASSSGTMNTEAFF. J is TRBJ1-1 and V is TRBV6-5, with D possibly matching TRBD1 (6 bases). V was trimmed by 4 bases and J by 0 bases, leaving 9 bases between them. CDR1 MNHEY and CDR2 SVGAGI come from the germline V gene. The CDR3 spans 14 residues.

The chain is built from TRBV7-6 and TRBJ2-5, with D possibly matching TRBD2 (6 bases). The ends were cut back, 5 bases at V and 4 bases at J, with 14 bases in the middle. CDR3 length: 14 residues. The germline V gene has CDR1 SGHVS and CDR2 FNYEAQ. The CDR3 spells CASSRYSGIETQYF. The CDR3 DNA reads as TGTGCCAGCAGCCGATATAGCGGAATAGAGACCCAGTACTTC. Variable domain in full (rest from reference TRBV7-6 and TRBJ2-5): GAGVSQSPRYKVTKRGQDVALRCDPISGHVSLYWYRQALGQGPEFLTYFNYEAQQDKSGLPNDRFSAERPEGSISTLTIQRTEQRDSAMYRCASSRYSGIETQYFGPGTRLLVL.

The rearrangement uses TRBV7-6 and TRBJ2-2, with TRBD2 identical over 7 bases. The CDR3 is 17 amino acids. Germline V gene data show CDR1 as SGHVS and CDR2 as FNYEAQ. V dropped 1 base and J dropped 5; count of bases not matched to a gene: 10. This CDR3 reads CASSLDTLAIKTGELFF. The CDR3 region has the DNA TGTGCCAGCAGCTTAGATACACTAGCGATTAAAACCGGGGAGCTGTTTTTT.

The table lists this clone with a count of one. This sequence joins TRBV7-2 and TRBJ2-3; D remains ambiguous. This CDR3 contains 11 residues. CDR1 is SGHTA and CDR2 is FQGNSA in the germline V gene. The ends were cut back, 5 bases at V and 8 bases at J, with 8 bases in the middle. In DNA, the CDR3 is TGTGCCAGCAGCGCGCGAGGTACGCAGTATTTT. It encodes CASSARGTQYF.

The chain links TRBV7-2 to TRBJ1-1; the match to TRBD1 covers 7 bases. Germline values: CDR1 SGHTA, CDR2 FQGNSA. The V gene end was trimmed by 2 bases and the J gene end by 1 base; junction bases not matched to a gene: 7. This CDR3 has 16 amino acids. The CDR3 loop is CASSLRAGGSNTEAFF. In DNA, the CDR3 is TGTGCCAGCAGCTTAAGGGCAGGGGGTTCGAACACTGAAGCTTTCTTT. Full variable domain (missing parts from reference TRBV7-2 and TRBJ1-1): GAGVSQSPSNKVTEKGKDVELRCDPISGHTALYWYRQSLGQGLEFLIYFQGNSAPDKSGLPSDRFSAERTGGSVSTLTIQRTQQEDSAVYLCASSLRAGGSNTEAFFGQGTRLTVV.

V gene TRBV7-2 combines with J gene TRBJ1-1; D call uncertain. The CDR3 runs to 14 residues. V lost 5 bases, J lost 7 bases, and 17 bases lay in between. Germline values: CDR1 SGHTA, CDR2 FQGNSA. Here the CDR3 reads CASSNHLARSEAFF. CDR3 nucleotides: TGTGCCAGCAGCAACCACCTTGCGCGGAGTGAAGCTTTCTTT.

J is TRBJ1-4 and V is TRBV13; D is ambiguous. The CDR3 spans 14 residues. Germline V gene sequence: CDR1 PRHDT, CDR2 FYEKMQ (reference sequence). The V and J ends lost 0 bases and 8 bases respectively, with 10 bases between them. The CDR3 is CASSLGLVREKLFF. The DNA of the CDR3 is TGTGCCAGCAGCTTAGGCCTTGTGCGGGAAAAACTGTTTTTT.

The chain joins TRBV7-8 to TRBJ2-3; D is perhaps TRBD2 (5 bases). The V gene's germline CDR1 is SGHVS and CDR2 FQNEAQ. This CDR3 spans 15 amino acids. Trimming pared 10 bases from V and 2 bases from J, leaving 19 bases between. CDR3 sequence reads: CAIQQSQDSTDTQYF. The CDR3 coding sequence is TGTGCCATTCAACAGTCGCAGGACTCCACAGATACGCAGTATTTT.

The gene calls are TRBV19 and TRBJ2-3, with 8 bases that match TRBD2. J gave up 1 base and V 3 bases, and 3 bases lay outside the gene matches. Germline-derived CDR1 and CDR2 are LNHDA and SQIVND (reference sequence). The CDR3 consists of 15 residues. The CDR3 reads CASSIPAGGTDTQYF. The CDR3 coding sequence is TGTGCCAGTAGTATTCCAGCGGGGGGCACAGATACGCAGTATTTT.

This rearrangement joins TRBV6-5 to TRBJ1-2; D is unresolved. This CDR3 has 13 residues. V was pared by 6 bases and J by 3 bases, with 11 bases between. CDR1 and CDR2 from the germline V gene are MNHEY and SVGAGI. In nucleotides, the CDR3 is TGTGCCAGCAGAATCACCCAGGACTATGGCTACACCTTC. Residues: CASRITQDYGYTF.

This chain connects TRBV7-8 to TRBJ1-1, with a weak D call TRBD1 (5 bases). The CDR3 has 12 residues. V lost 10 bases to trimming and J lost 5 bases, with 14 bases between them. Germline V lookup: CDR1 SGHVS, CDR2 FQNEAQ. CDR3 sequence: CATRGRGTEAFF. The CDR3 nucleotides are TGTGCCACAAGAGGGCGGGGGACTGAAGCTTTCTTT.

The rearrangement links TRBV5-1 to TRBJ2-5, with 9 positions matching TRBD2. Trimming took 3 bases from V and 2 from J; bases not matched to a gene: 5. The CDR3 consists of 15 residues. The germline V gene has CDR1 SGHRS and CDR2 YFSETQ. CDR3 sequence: CASSSSGDQQETQYF. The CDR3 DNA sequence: TGCGCCAGCAGCTCTAGCGGGGACCAGCAAGAGACCCAGTACTTC. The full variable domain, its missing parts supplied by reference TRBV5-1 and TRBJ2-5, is KAGVTQTPRYLIKTRGQQVTLSCSPISGHRSVSWYQQTPGQGLQFLFEYFSETQRNKGNFPGRFSGRQFSNSRSEMNVSTLELGDSALYLCASSSSGDQQETQYFGPGTRLLVL.

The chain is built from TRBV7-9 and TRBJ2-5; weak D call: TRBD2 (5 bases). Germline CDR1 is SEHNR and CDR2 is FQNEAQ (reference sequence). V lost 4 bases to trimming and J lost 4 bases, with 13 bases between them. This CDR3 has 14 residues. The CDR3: CASSYPGFGETQYF. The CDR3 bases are TGTGCCAGCAGCTACCCGGGGTTTGGAGAGACCCAGTACTTC.

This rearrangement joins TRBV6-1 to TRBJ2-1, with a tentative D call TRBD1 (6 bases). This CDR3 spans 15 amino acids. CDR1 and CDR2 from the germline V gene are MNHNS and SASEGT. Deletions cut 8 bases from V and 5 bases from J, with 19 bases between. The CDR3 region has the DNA TGTGCCAGCCATAACGACAGGCCCATCGACAATGAGCAGTTCTTC. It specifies CASHNDRPIDNEQFF.

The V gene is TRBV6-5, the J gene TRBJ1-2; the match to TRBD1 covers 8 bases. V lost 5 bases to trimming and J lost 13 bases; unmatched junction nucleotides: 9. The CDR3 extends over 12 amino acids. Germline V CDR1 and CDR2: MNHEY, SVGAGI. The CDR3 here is CASSRPGTGSTF. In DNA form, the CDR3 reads TGTGCCAGCAGTCGTCCCGGGACAGGATCCACCTTC.

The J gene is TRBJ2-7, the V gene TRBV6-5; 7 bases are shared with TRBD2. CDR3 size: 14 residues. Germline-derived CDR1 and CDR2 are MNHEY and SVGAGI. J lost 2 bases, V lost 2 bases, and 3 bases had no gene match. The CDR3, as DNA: TGTGCCAGCAGTTACCAGCGGGGAACCTACGAGCAGTACTTC. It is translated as CASSYQRGTYEQYF.

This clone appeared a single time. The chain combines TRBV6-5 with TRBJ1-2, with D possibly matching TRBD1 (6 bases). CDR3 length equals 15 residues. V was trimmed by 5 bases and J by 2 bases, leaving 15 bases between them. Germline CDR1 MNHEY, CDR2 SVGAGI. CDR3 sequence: CASSPTPGQNYGYTF. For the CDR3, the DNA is TGTGCCAGCAGTCCGACCCCGGGACAAAACTATGGCTACACCTTC.

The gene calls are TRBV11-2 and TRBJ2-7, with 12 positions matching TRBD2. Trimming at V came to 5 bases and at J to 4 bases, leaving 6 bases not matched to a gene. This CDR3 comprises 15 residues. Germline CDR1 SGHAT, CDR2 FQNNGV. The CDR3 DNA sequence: TGTGCCAGCAGCACCCGACTAGCGGGAGAGTACGAGCAGTACTTC. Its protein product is CASSTRLAGEYEQYF.

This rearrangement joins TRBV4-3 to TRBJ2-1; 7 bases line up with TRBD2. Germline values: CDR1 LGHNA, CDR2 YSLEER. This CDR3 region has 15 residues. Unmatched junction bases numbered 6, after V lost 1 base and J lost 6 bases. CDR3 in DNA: TGCGCCAGCAGCCAAGGAGTATGGGGGGGCAATGAGCAGTTCTTC. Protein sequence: CASSQGVWGGNEQFF.

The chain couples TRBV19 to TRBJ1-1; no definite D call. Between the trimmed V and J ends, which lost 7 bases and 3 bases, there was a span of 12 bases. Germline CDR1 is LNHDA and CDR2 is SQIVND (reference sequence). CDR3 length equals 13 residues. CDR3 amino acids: CASTLGGYTEAFF. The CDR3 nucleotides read TGTGCCAGTACCCTAGGTGGGTACACTGAAGCTTTCTTT. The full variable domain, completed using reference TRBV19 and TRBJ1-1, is DGGITQSPKYLFRKEGQNVTLSCEQNLNHDAMYWYRQDPGQGLRLIYYSQIVNDFQKGDIAEGYSVSREKKESFPLTVTSAQKNPTAFYLCASTLGGYTEAFFGQGTRLTVV.

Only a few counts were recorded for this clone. The CDR3 sequence is CASSRVPGLGTDTQYF. The CDR3 DNA is TGTGCCAGCAGCCGTGTTCCAGGACTTGGCACAGATACGCAGTATTTT. This chain uses TRBV5-4 with TRBJ2-3; tentative D call: TRBD2 (5 bases). The CDR3 covers 16 residues. Trimming removed 4 bases at V and 1 base at J, with 16 bases between. Germline V gene sequence: CDR1 SGHNT, CDR2 YYREEE (reference sequence). The full variable domain, its missing parts supplied by reference TRBV5-4 and TRBJ2-3, is ETGVTQSPTHLIKTRGQQVTLRCSSQSGHNTVSWYQQALGQGPQFIFQYYREEENGRGNFPPRFSGLQFPNYSSELNVNALELDDSALYLCASSRVPGLGTDTQYFGPGTRLTVL.